The clone carrying this TCR beta chain showed up many times. TCRdb ran MiXCR on the PCR reads and lists one entry per CDR3 protein. The sample shows just over 40,000 distinct CDR3 sequences, approximately 17% of them seen only once. This sample was taken from a study of molecular identifiers for immune sequencing clone quantification. The CDR3 length is 15 residues. V was trimmed by 8 bases and J by 4 bases, leaving 18 bases between them. The germline V gene encodes CDR1 MDHEN and CDR2 SYDVKM. The chain is built from TRBV28 and TRBJ2-1; tentative D call: TRBD2 (6 bases). Sequencing used naive CD8+ T cells from blood, with Jurkat cell RNA spiked in. The subset here: FACS-sorted CD8+CD4-CCR7+CD45RA+ naive T cells. The source of this sequence is a human donor in good health. Some libraries in this study had Jurkat cell RNA spiked in. CDR3 in amino acids: CASSYRGIGYNEQFF. The CDR3 DNA reads TGTGCCAGCTCCTATCGGGGGATCGGATACAATGAGCAGTTCTTC.